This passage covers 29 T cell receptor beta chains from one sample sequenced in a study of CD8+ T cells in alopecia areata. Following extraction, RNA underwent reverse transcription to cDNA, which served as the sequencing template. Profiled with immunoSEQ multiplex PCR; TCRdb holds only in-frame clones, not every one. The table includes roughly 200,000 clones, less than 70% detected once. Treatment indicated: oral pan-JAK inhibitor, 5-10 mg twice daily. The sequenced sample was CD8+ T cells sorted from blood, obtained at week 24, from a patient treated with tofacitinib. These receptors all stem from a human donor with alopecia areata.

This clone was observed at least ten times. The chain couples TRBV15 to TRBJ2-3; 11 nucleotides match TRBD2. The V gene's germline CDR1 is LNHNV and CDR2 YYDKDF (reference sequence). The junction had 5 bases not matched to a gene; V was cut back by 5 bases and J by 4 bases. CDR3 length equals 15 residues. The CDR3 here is CATSVSGGAPDTQYF. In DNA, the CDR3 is TGTGCCACCAGCGTTAGCGGGGGGGCCCCAGATACGCAGTATTTT.

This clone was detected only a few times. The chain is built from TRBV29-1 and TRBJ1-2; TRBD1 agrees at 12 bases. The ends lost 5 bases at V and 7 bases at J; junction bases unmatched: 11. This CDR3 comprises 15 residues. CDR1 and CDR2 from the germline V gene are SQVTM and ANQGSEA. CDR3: CSVPGRGQGAGGYTF. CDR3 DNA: TGCAGCGTTCCCGGGAGGGGACAGGGGGCAGGTGGCTACACCTTC. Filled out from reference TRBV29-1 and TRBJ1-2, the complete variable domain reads SAVISQKPSRDICQRGTSLTIQCQVDSQVTMMFWYRQQPGQSLTLIATANQGSEATYESGFVIDKFPISRPNLTFSTLTVSNMSPEDSSIYLCSVPGRGQGAGGYTFGSGTRLTVV.

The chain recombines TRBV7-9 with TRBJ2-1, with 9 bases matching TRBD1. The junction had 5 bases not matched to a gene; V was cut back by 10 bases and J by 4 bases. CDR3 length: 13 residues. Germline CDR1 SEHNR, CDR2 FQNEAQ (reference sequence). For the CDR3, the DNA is TGTGCCATAGCCGGGACAGGGTACAATGAGCAGTTCTTC. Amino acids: CAIAGTGYNEQFF.

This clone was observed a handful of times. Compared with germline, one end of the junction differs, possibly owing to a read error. CDR3 sequence: CASSTDLFEQFF. As DNA, the CDR3 is TGCGCCAGCAGCACCGACTTATTTGAGCAATTCTTC. V and J are TRBV5-1 and TRBJ2-1, with D unclear. The CDR3 contains 12 residues. Per germline, CDR1 SGHRS and CDR2 YFSETQ.

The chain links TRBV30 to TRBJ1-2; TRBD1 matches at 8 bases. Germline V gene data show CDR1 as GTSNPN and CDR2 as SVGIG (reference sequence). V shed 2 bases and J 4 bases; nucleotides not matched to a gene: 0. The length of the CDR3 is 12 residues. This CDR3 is CAWSTGGYGYTF. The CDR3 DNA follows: TGTGCCTGGAGTACAGGGGGCTATGGCTACACCTTC.

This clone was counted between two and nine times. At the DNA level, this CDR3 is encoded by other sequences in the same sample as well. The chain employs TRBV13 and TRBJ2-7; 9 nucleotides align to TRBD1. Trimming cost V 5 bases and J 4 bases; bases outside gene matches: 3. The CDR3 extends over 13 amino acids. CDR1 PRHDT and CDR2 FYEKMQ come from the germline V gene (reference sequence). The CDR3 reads CASSPGQGYEQYF. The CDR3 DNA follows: TGTGCCAGCAGCCCCGGACAGGGGTACGAGCAGTACTTC.

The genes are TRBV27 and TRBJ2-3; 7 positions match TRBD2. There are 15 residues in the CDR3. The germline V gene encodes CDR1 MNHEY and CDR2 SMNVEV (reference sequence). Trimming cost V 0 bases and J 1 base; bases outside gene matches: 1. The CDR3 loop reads CASSLSGGGTDTQYF. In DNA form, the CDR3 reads TGTGCCAGCAGTTTATCTGGGGGGGGCACAGATACGCAGTATTTT.

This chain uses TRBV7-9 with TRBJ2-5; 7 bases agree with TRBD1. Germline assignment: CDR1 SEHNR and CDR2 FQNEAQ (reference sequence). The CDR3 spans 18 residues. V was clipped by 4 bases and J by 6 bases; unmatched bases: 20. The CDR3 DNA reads TGTGCCAGCAGCTCGGAGGTGGAACCGGGACAGTGGTTTCAGACCCAGTACTTC. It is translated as CASSSEVEPGQWFQTQYF.

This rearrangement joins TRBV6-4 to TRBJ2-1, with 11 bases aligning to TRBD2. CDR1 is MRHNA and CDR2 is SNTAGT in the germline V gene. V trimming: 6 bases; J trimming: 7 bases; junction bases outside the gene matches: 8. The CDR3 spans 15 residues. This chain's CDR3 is CASRIAGGPENEQFF. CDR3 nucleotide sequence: TGTGCCAGCAGAATAGCGGGGGGGCCAGAGAATGAGCAGTTCTTC.

The CDR3 protein is CASRPGVYGYTF. CDR3 coding DNA: TGTGCCAGCAGGCCCGGCGTATATGGCTACACCTTC. This chain connects TRBV6-5 to TRBJ1-2; no clear D gene. This CDR3 comprises 12 residues. Trimming removed 6 bases from V and 5 bases from J, with 10 bases in between. Germline CDR1 is MNHEY and CDR2 is SVGAGI.

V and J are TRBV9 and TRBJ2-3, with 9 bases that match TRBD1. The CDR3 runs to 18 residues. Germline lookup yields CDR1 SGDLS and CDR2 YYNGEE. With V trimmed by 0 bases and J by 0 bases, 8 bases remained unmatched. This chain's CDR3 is CASSVVEGQGQSTDTQYF. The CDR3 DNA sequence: TGTGCCAGCAGCGTAGTTGAGGGACAGGGACAAAGCACAGATACGCAGTATTTT.

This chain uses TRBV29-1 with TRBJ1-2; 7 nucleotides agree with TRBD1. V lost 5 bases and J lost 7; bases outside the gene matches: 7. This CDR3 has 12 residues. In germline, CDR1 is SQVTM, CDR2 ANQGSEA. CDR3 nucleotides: TGCAGCGTTCCCGACAGGGACGCTGGCTACACCTTC. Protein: CSVPDRDAGYTF.

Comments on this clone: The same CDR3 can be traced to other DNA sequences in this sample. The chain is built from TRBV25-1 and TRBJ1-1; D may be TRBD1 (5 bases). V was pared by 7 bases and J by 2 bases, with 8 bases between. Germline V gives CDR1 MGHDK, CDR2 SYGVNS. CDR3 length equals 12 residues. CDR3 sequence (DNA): TGTGCCAGCACCGGGGGTAACACTGAAGCTTTCTTT. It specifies CASTGGNTEAFF.

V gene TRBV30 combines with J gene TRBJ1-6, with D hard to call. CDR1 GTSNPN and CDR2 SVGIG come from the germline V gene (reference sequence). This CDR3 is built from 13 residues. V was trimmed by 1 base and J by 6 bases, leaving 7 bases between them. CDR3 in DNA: TGTGCCTGGAGTGATGGGAGTAATTCACCCCTCCACTTT. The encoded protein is CAWSDGSNSPLHF.

Written as DNA, the CDR3 is TGTGCCAGCACCTACAGGGGAGGTGATACGCAGTATTTT. Encoded protein: CASTYRGGDTQYF. The V call is TRBV27, the J call TRBJ2-3, with D possibly matching TRBD1 (7 bases). V was clipped by 7 bases and J by 6 bases, with 14 bases between them. In germline, CDR1 is MNHEY, CDR2 SMNVEV (reference sequence). The CDR3 extends over 13 amino acids.

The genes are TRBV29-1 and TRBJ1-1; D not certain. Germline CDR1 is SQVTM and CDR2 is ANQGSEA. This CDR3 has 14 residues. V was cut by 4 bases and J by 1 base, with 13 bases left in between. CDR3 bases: TGCAGCGTTGTTGGGCCCCGGGGGAACACTGAAGCTTTCTTT. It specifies CSVVGPRGNTEAFF.

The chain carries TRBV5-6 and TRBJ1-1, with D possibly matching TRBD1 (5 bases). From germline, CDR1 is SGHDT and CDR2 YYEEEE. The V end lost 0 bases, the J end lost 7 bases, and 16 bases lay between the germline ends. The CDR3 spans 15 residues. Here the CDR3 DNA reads TGTGCCAGCAGCTTGGATATGGACACGAGACGTGAAGCTTTCTTT. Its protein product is CASSLDMDTRREAFF.

CDR3 amino acids: CSEGQSSTEAFF. The CDR3 region has the DNA TGCAGCGAGGGACAGTCGAGCACTGAAGCTTTCTTT. The chain joins TRBV29-1 to TRBJ1-1; 7 bases map to TRBD1. V trimming: 7 bases; J trimming: 4 bases; junction bases outside the gene matches: 6. Germline-derived CDR1 and CDR2 are SQVTM and ANQGSEA. There are 12 residues in the CDR3.

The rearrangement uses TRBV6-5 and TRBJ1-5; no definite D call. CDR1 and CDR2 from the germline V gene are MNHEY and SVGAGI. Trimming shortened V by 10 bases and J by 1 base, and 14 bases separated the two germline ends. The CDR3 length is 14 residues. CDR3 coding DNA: TGTGCCACCTGGGAGGGAGTAAGCAATCAGCCCCAGCATTTT. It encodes CATWEGVSNQPQHF.

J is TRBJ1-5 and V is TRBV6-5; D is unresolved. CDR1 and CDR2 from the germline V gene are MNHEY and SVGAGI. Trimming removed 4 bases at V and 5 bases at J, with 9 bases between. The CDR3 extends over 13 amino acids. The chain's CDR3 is CASSSSFDQPQHF. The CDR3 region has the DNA TGTGCCAGCAGTTCTAGTTTTGATCAGCCCCAGCATTTT.

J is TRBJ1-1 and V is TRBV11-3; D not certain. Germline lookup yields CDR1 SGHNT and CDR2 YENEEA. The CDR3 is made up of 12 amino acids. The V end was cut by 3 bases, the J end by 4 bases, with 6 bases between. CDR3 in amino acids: CASSFWGTEAFF. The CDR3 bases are TGTGCCAGCAGCTTTTGGGGCACTGAAGCTTTCTTT. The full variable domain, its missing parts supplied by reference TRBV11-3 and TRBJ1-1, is EAGVVQSPRYKIIEKKQPVAFWCNPISGHNTLYWYLQNLGQGPELLIRYENEEAVDDSQLPKDRFSAERLKGVDSTLKIQPAELGDSAVYLCASSFWGTEAFFGQGTRLTVV.

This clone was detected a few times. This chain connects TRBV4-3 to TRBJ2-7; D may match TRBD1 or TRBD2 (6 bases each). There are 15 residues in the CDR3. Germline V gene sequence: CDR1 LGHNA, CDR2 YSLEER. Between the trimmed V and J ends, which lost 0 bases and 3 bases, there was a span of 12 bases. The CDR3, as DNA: TGCGCCAGCAGCCAAGATAGTGGGGGGCTCTACGAGCAGTACTTC. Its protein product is CASSQDSGGLYEQYF.

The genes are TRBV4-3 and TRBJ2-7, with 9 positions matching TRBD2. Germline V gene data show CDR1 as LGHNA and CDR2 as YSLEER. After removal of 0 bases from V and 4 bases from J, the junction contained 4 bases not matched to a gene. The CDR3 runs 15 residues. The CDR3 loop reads CASSQDLAGPYEQYF. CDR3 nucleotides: TGCGCCAGCAGCCAAGATCTAGCGGGGCCGTACGAGCAGTACTTC.

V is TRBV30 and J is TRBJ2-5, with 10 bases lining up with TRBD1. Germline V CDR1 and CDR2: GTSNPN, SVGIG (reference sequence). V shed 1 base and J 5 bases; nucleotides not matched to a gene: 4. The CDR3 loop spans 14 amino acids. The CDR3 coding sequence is TGTGCCTGGAGTGGGACAGGGGGAGCGGAGACCCAGTACTTC. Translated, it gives CAWSGTGGAETQYF.

The CDR3 loop reads CASSQLNSNQPQHF. CDR3 sequence (DNA): TGTGCCAGCAGTCAACTCAACAGCAATCAGCCCCAGCATTTT. This chain joins TRBV27 and TRBJ1-5; no definite D call. The germline V and J ends were trimmed by 5 bases and 1 base, with 9 bases remaining between them. The CDR3 consists of 14 residues. The germline V gene has CDR1 MNHEY and CDR2 SMNVEV (reference sequence).

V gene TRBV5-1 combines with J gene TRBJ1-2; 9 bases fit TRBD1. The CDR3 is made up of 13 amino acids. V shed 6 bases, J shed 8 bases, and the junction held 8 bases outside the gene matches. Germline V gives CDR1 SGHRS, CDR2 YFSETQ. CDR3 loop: CASKNRDRDGYTF. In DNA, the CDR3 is TGCGCCAGCAAGAACCGGGACAGGGACGGCTACACCTTC. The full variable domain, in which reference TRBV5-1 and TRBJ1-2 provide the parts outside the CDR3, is KAGVTQTPRYLIKTRGQQVTLSCSPISGHRSVSWYQQTPGQGLQFLFEYFSETQRNKGNFPGRFSGRQFSNSRSEMNVSTLELGDSALYLCASKNRDRDGYTFGSGTRLTVV.

The CDR3 DNA reads TGTGCCACCAGCAGAGATCCGGGCGGCCCAGGGGATACGCAGTATTTT. This gives the protein CATSRDPGGPGDTQYF. The chain joins TRBV15 to TRBJ2-3; tentative D call: TRBD1 (5 bases). CDR3 length: 16 residues. Trimming pared 0 bases from V and 6 bases from J, leaving 16 bases between. The V gene's germline CDR1 is LNHNV and CDR2 YYDKDF (reference sequence).

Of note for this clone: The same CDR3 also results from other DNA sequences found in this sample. CDR3 sequence: CASSLRDRGISDTQYF. The CDR3 DNA is TGTGCCAGCAGCTTACGGGACAGGGGCATTTCAGATACGCAGTATTTT. The rearrangement links TRBV11-2 to TRBJ2-3; 10 bases line up with TRBD1. The CDR3 sequence is 16 residues long. Germline assignment: CDR1 SGHAT and CDR2 FQNNGV. Trimming cost V 2 bases and J 4 bases; bases outside gene matches: 6. Based on the CDR3 plus reference TRBV11-2 and TRBJ2-3, the full variable domain is EAGVAQSPRYKIIEKRQSVAFWCNPISGHATLYWYQQILGQGPKLLIQFQNNGVVDDSQLPKDRFSAERLKGVDSTLKIQPAKLEDSAVYLCASSLRDRGISDTQYFGPGTRLTVL.

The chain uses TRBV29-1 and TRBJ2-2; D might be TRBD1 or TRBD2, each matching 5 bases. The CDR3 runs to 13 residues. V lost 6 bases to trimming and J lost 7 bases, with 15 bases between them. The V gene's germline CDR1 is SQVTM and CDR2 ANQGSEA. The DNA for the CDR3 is TGCAGCGTACCGGGACGGATCCACGGGGAGCTGTTTTTT. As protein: CSVPGRIHGELFF.